The present T cell receptor beta chain was sequenced within a study of blood T cell repertoires in COVID-19. Study-wide background: Some COVID-19 samples were acute and others convalescent; all came from the United States, Italy and Spain. From T cells, B-cell-depleted T cells, or PBMCs came the material, which was cDNA or gDNA.

Germline-derived CDR1 and CDR2 are MNHEY and SVGAGI. The CDR3 has 14 amino acids. V was shortened by 6 bases and J by 5 bases, with 16 bases between the two germline ends. Per the original methods: Quantification of nucleated cells was approximated via reference gene primer amplification. Repertoires were generated with immunoSEQ multiplex PCR, while TCRdb's copy carries only in-frame clones and drops some. That table is the source of V, J and clone size, and D and trimming were worked out from the DNA. The sample contains about 360,000 clones, 80% to 90% of which appear only once. In assigning cohorts, the study relied on participant-reported clinical history.

The chain combines TRBV6-5 with TRBJ1-1; the D gene is possibly TRBD1 (6 bases). Sample: PBMCs or T cells enriched from blood (not recorded which). The TCR was taken from a man aged 30 to 39 who had recovered from COVID-19. CDR3 bases: TGTGCCAGCAGAAACACGTACAGGGTGACTGAAGCTTTCTTT. Translated: CASRNTYRVTEAFF.